Following are 4 T cell receptor beta chains from one sample sequenced in a study of blood T cell repertoires in COVID-19. The assay was immunoSEQ multiplex PCR, and TCRdb's table has in-frame clones only and misses some. The table has about 130,000 clones, 84% seen once. Sequences were obtained from peripheral blood. The receptors derive from a human donor in a cohort sampled during active COVID-19.

This clone was observed once. The chain is built from TRBV5-4 and TRBJ2-1, with 7 bases lining up with TRBD2. CDR3 length equals 15 residues. Germline V gene sequence: CDR1 SGHNT, CDR2 YYREEE (reference sequence). Unmatched junction bases numbered 12, after V lost 6 bases and J lost 6 bases. In nucleotides, the CDR3 is TGTGCCAGCACGCGGGGGAGGGAGTCGGGCAATGAGCAGTTCTTC. Translated, it gives CASTRGRESGNEQFF. Combining the CDR3 with reference TRBV5-4 and TRBJ2-1 gives the whole variable domain ETGVTQSPTHLIKTRGQQVTLRCSSQSGHNTVSWYQQALGQGPQFIFQYYREEENGRGNFPPRFSGLQFPNYSSELNVNALELDDSALYLCASTRGRESGNEQFFGPGTRLTVL.

This CDR3 reads CAWSWAGLRTGELFF. DNA of the CDR3: TGTGCCTGGAGCTGGGCAGGGTTGAGGACCGGGGAGCTGTTTTTT. J is TRBJ2-2 and V is TRBV30; a possible D gene is TRBD1 (5 bases). The CDR3 covers 15 residues. Germline lookup yields CDR1 GTSNPN and CDR2 SVGIG (reference sequence). V gave up 3 bases and J gave up 5 bases, with 16 bases separating them.

This chain joins TRBV15 and TRBJ2-2; 15 bases fit TRBD2. The CDR3 is 17 amino acids. Germline trimming cut 1 base from V and 5 bases from J; bases unmatched to any gene: 2. Germline CDR1 reads LNHNV; CDR2 reads YYDKDF (reference sequence). The CDR3 loop is CATSRGTSGRGTGELFF. CDR3 nucleotide sequence: TGTGCCACCAGCAGAGGGACTAGCGGGAGGGGAACCGGGGAGCTGTTTTTT.

In its sample, this clone was seen a few times. The CDR3 sequence is CASSWTENTEAFF. The CDR3 region has the DNA TGTGCCAGCAGTTGGACAGAGAACACTGAAGCTTTCTTT. The rearrangement joins TRBV6-5 to TRBJ1-1; tentatively, D is TRBD1 (6 bases). The CDR3 length is 13 residues. V was clipped by 4 bases and J by 1 base, with 7 bases between them. Germline V gene lookup returns CDR1 MNHEY and CDR2 SVGAGI.